This T cell receptor (beta chain) derives from a study of cytomegalovirus exposure and HLA in healthy donors (dated by TCRdb to 2015 to 2018). Concerning the study at large: In an earlier analysis of approximately 500 of the donors, roughly 300 Gb of sequence data and 120 million or so unique TCR beta sequences from about 179 million T cells were reported. An early release covering 500 to 750 HLA-typed donors comprised about 300 gigabases of sequencing data and around 80 million unique TCR sequences. Of the 350 to 450 genotyped donors, 81% were placed in the genetic ancestry cluster associated with self-reported Caucasian donors. The study aimed to test whether signatures of past pathogen exposure could be identified by cataloging public T cell receptors. The study profiled the T cell repertoires of 666 subjects by immunosequencing and related them to cytomegalovirus serostatus. A separate validation cohort of approximately 120 different subjects was used in addition to the approximately 640-subject first cohort. The study combined high-throughput TCR immunosequencing, statistical association of individual TCRs with disease status, and machine learning to predict cytomegalovirus infection status. In a later analysis, previously published TCR beta repertoires from 666 donors were re-analyzed and high-resolution HLA genotyping was added so that TCR occurrence patterns could be studied. In the later analysis, no new phenotypic data were used to find candidate immune exposures; instead, reliance was placed on TCR beta sequences and their occurrence across donors. In an earlier analysis of 500 to 650 of the donors, high-throughput TCR beta sequencing was used to judge whether each TCR beta V gene segment behaved as functional or pseudogenic. Donor age, sex, ethnicity and CMV serostatus were collected together with the repertoire data. Genome-wide SNP genotypes for about 60% of the roughly 670 donors were used in a later genetic analysis, which treated that subset as a discovery cohort. All discovery cohort repertoires had been generated using a single sequencing platform. HLA typing included class I and class II loci at four-digit resolution. The number of typed donors differed by locus: roughly 629-640 for A, B, C, DRB1 and DQB1; approximately 530 for DQA1; fewer than 610 for DPA1; and about 450 for DPB1. Five DR-DQ haplotypes were treated as single units for association and clustering because of strong linkage in the cohort. Among over 350 genotyped donors of the cohort, an average of approximately 240,000 unique TCR beta nucleotide sequences were sequenced per donor, 15% to 20% of them non-productive. The paper's findings and limits, for the study overall: In a later analysis, several top co-occurrence clusters were reported to appear linked to parvovirus B19, influenza, CMV and Epstein-Barr virus. Because counts were too low, roughly 16 rarely observed V segments, including chromosome 9 orphons, were left out of the earlier analysis of several hundred of the donors. CMV serostatus was the only immune exposure information available for the cohort. A later genetic analysis associated a missense DCLRE1C variant with V-gene and J-gene trimming of TCR beta chains, and an independent cohort replicated the association. In a later genetic analysis, fewer N-insertions in productive TCRs were reported among donors in an Asian-associated ancestry cluster than the roughly 710-donor mean. Cytomegalovirus status was reported to be diagnosed by the classifier with high specificity and sensitivity in both the original and validation cohorts. According to the authors, the approach could potentially be generalized to other disease states and immunological phenotypes. In the study, 164 TCR beta chains were listed as associated with cytomegalovirus. The presence/absence analyses assumed that sequencing depth was roughly uniform across donors, and that assumption may not be true. Most CMV-associated TCR beta chains appeared to be HLA-restricted in a later analysis, and the HLA associations seemed to be driven largely by CMV exposure. Three of the identified cytomegalovirus-associated TCR beta chains were confirmed in vitro to be specific for cytomegalovirus antigens. Most TCR sequences were observed very rarely across donors, whereas some public TCRs were present in many individuals. In a later analysis, HLA-associated TCR beta chains were found to be more clonally expanded and to have lower generation probabilities than equally common non-associated chains. Linkage disequilibrium might explain the correlated functional status among segregating V segments, but an unknown experimental factor could not be ruled out. A further reported finding was that TCR beta sequences accurately predicted the HLA-A and HLA-B alleles for most subjects in the first cohort. In a later analysis, around 17,000 TCR beta sequences were associated with specific HLA alleles at a false discovery rate of 0.05. A group of highly shared sequence variants was considered likely to be a technical artifact of the sequencing pipeline. An earlier analysis of some 590 of the donors showed that most TCR beta V segments appeared in productive rearrangements either about 90% or about 30% of the time, which broadly matched IMGT annotations. Because the 87-base-pair reads could not distinguish some IMGT-functional V segments, including TRBV6-2 and TRBV6-3, those segments were excluded. When HLA alleles, especially DR and DQ, strongly co-occurred, TCR associations were difficult to assign to individual alleles. According to a later analysis, TCR association rates differed among HLA loci, with DRB1 alleles showing the most associated TCRs and HLA-C alleles showing the fewest. Because HLA typing was missing for some donors at each locus, association tests included only the typed subset. Only TCR beta chains were sequenced in this cohort, and the absence of alpha or paired-chain data limited detectable features.

Deletion took 2 bases off V and 9 bases off J, with a span of 17 bases between the germline ends. There are 16 amino acids in the CDR3, from cysteine to phenylalanine inclusive. CDR3 DNA only is kept here, 48 bases in frame from base 1. The germline V gene (reference sequence) yields PRHDT for CDR1 and FYEKMQ for CDR2. The library was generated by the immunoSEQ multiplex PCR assay. For the multiplex PCR, a mixture combining 60 forward primers for TCR Vbeta segments and 13 reverse primers for TCR Jbeta segments was used. Amplification of the CDR3 region of rearranged TCR beta genes was performed with a multiplex PCR assay on genomic DNA. The amplified TCR beta libraries were sequenced on the Illumina HiSeq System as 87-base-pair reads. As for the original processing: A later analysis tallied 80 million to 95 million unique TCR beta chains across the 610 or so repertoires, and around 12 million of those chains were shared by two or more donors. To remove PCR and sequencing errors, raw reads were error-corrected and collapsed into unique sequences using a nearest-neighbor algorithm that merged closely related sequences. Alignment of CDR3 sequences to IMGT reference sequences was used to assign V, D and J gene segments. For a sequence to be retained, at least a six-nucleotide match to both a V gene segment and a J gene segment was required. Rearrangements were classified as productive when the CDR3 lacked stop codons and remained in frame with V and J, and all other rearrangements were classified as non-productive. Following IMGT convention, CDR3 was defined as the stretch from the second conserved V-encoded cysteine up to the conserved J-encoded phenylalanine. In an earlier analysis of more than 550 of the donors, sequences lacking an unambiguous match to a single V gene segment were excluded. An earlier analysis of a few hundred of the donors called V segments functional above 56.7% productive rearrangements and segregating when the between-donor standard deviation exceeded 5%. To diagnose cytomegalovirus status from the catalog of TCR beta chain sequences, a statistical classification framework was built. V and J gene assignment, in a later analysis, came from comparing TCR nucleotide sequences with IMGT/GENE-DB human TR gene sequences. A later analysis assigned CDR3 sequences and most-parsimonious VDJ recombination scenarios with the TCRdist pipeline. A later analysis defined each TCR beta chain by its CDR3 amino acid sequence plus V-gene family, and excluded reads lacking a unique V-gene family. A later analysis removed 450 to 600 highly shared, low-generation-probability nucleotide sequences to deal with suspected cross-contamination and a sequencing artifact. For each public chain, a later analysis derived a clonal expansion index from normalized ranks of inferred template counts within each repertoire. Generation probabilities in a later analysis came from a VDJ recombination model fitted to out-of-frame rearrangements, and those results were checked against IGoR. A later analysis scored TCR-TCR, TCR-HLA and TCR-CMV co-occurrence with hypergeometric tests, applying a repertoire-size bias correction to TCR pairs. To estimate false discovery rates, a later analysis permuted the HLA or CMV assignments 20 times. In a later analysis, co-occurring TCRs were grouped with DBSCAN, and TCRdist sequence similarity was added when clustering was performed within HLA-allele-positive subsets. Co-occurrence clustering excluded repertoires with fewer than 30,000 or more than 120,000 public chains, plus five with anomalous nucleotide sharing. Not all clones reach the TCRdb copy of this immuneACCESS table, which keeps in-frame sequences only. Checked studies attribute under half of the gap to unresolved V genes and leave the rest unexplained. That table supplies the V and J calls and clone size; D and trimming were determined from the DNA. The sample profile shows fewer than 200,000 clones; 70% to 90% of them were found once. Around 1.9% of the sample comes from the top ten.

Points on this clone: What antigen it recognizes has not been identified. No quality values exist for individual bases; no much larger clone is one base distant.

In total, 600 or so healthy bone marrow donors made up the cohort. All cohort members were sampled while nominally healthy, although unrecorded immune exposures were likely present. The donor tested CMV seronegative and was one of the 352 seronegative cohort members. A peripheral blood sample was collected from each donor, and TCR beta sequencing was performed on peripheral blood mononuclear cells. Genomic DNA extraction from the blood cell samples was performed with the Qiagen DNeasy Blood Extraction Kit. Sequenced input: PBMCs. The chain is encoded by TRBV13 joined to TRBJ1-6; the D region possibly corresponds to TRBD1 (6 bases align). The receptor comes from a woman aged 18-35 years in good health and CMV-seronegative. The CDR3 is CASSLNVNPGASPLHF. The nucleotide sequence reads TGTGCCAGCAGCTTAAACGTCAATCCAGGGGCTTCACCCCTCCACTTT.